Following are 19 T cell receptor beta chains from one sample sequenced in a study of brain T cells in children with intractable seizures. Clones were read by immunoSEQ multiplex PCR, and TCRdb kept only the in-frame ones, dropping some. The table has roughly 69,000 clones, more than 95% seen once. The sequencing here drew on peripheral blood, taken at surgery. Source of these receptors: a boy under two years old with focal cortical dysplasia and intractable seizures.

The chain recombines TRBV18 with TRBJ2-1; D uncertain. The CDR3 has 13 amino acids. The V gene's germline CDR1 is KGHSH and CDR2 LQKENI. The ends were cut back, 5 bases at V and 9 bases at J, with 14 bases in the middle. The CDR3 region is CASSSGASFEQFF. CDR3 nucleotide sequence: TGTGCCAGCTCATCCGGTGCTTCTTTTGAGCAGTTCTTC.

The CDR3 here is CASSPGLGYNSPLHF. Here the CDR3 DNA reads TGTGCCAGCTCACCAGGGCTGGGCTATAATTCACCCCTCCACTTT. V usage is TRBV18 and J usage is TRBJ1-6; D is undetermined. V was shortened by 2 bases and J by 3 bases, with 8 bases between the two germline ends. CDR1 and CDR2 from the germline V gene are KGHSH and LQKENI. The CDR3 loop spans 15 amino acids.

V usage is TRBV6-2 or TRBV6-3 and J usage is TRBJ1-5; D is ambiguous. The length of the CDR3 is 18 residues. CDR1 and CDR2 from the germline V gene are MNHEY and SVGEGT. Trimming left V 6 bases short and J 0 bases short, with 21 bases between. CDR3 amino acids: CASSPPLVTRNSNQPQHF. As DNA, the CDR3 is TGTGCCAGCAGCCCTCCTTTAGTGACCAGAAATAGCAATCAGCCCCAGCATTTT.

The chain couples TRBV6-1 to TRBJ1-2, with D perhaps TRBD1 (6 bases). Trimming took off 3 bases at V and 3 bases at J, with 14 bases between the two ends. The CDR3 is 15 residues long. Germline lookup yields CDR1 MNHNS and CDR2 SASEGT. The CDR3 sequence is CASSERGAGDYGYTF. The CDR3 coding sequence is TGTGCCAGCAGTGAGAGGGGAGCAGGGGACTATGGCTACACCTTC.

The gene calls are TRBV6-5 and TRBJ2-5; possibly TRBD1 or TRBD2 for D (6 bases each). With 0 bases removed from V and 4 bases from J, the gap between germline ends came to 15 bases. This CDR3 has 16 residues. From germline, CDR1 is MNHEY and CDR2 SVGAGI. The CDR3 protein is CASSYSYGGPGETQYF. The CDR3 nucleotides are TGTGCCAGCAGTTACTCGTATGGGGGGCCGGGAGAGACCCAGTACTTC.

This clone was counted a single time. CDR3 nucleotide sequence: TGCGCCAGCAGTGAGGTCCACGAGCAGTACTTC. As protein: CASSEVHEQYF. This chain uses TRBV10-1 with TRBJ2-7; D gene unclear. Germline V lookup: CDR1 WNHNN, CDR2 SYGVQD (reference sequence). Trimming removed 2 bases at V and 5 bases at J, with 4 bases between. The CDR3 length is 11 residues.

The rearrangement links TRBV27 to TRBJ2-3; unclear D gene. V was cut by 8 bases and J by 2 bases, with 23 bases left in between. The germline V gene has CDR1 MNHEY and CDR2 SMNVEV (reference sequence). CDR3 length equals 17 residues. This chain's CDR3 is CASHRRSLGINTDTQYF. DNA of the CDR3: TGTGCCAGCCATCGAAGGTCCTTGGGGATCAACACAGATACGCAGTATTTT.

This chain joins TRBV25-1 and TRBJ2-3; 9 nucleotides match TRBD2. CDR1 MGHDK and CDR2 SYGVNS come from the germline V gene. With V trimmed by 2 bases and J by 0 bases, 3 bases remained unmatched. This CDR3 spans 16 amino acids. The CDR3: CASSEGAGGSTDTQYF. The CDR3 DNA reads TGTGCCAGCAGTGAAGGAGCGGGAGGTAGCACAGATACGCAGTATTTT.

This clone is a singleton in its sample. This chain uses TRBV5-1 with TRBJ2-3; 14 bases are shared with TRBD2. Germline-derived CDR1 and CDR2 are SGHRS and YFSETQ. Trimming took 2 bases from V and 2 from J; bases not matched to a gene: 16. This CDR3 contains 21 residues. The CDR3 region is CASSFLGLAGGRGGDTDTQYF. The DNA of the CDR3 is TGCGCCAGCAGCTTTCTCGGACTAGCGGGGGGCCGAGGGGGAGACACAGATACGCAGTATTTT. Variable domain in full (rest from reference TRBV5-1 and TRBJ2-3): KAGVTQTPRYLIKTRGQQVTLSCSPISGHRSVSWYQQTPGQGLQFLFEYFSETQRNKGNFPGRFSGRQFSNSRSEMNVSTLELGDSALYLCASSFLGLAGGRGGDTDTQYFGPGTRLTVL.

V usage is TRBV7-3 and J usage is TRBJ1-1; the D gene is possibly TRBD1 (6 bases). Germline V lookup: CDR1 SGHTA, CDR2 FQGTGA. The CDR3 is 14 residues long. The V and J ends lost 5 bases and 1 base respectively, with 11 bases between them. The DNA of the CDR3 is TGTGCCAGCAGCGATTCGGGACAGAACACTGAAGCTTTCTTT. Translating gives CASSDSGQNTEAFF.

The chain uses TRBV2 and TRBJ2-3; a weak D match, TRBD2 (6 bases). The CDR3 sequence is 14 residues long. Per germline, CDR1 SNHLY and CDR2 FYNNEI. Trimming left V 5 bases short and J 2 bases short, with 11 bases between. CDR3 nucleotide sequence: TGTGCCAGCAGTTGGGGGAGGCTCACAGATACGCAGTATTTT. This translates into CASSWGRLTDTQYF.

The chain is built from TRBV18 and TRBJ2-1; the match to TRBD2 covers 10 bases. V lost 0 bases, J lost 10 bases, and 6 bases stayed unmatched. The CDR3 consists of 15 residues. Germline-derived CDR1 and CDR2 are KGHSH and LQKENI. The DNA for the CDR3 is TGTGCCAGCTCACCACCGGTAGCGGGAGGCTCCGAGCAGTTCTTC. The encoded protein is CASSPPVAGGSEQFF. The complete variable domain, with remaining parts taken from reference TRBV18 and TRBJ2-1, reads NAGVMQNPRHLVRRRGQEARLRCSPMKGHSHVYWYRQLPEEGLKFMVYLQKENIIDESGMPKERFSAEFPKEGPSILRIQQVVRGDSAAYFCASSPPVAGGSEQFFGPGTRLTVL.

V is TRBV20-1 and J is TRBJ2-7; D gene unclear. V was shortened by 3 bases and J by 6 bases, with 9 bases between the two germline ends. The CDR3 is 11 amino acids. Looked up from germline, CDR1 is DFQATT and CDR2 is SNEGSKA (reference sequence). As DNA, the CDR3 is TGCAGTGCTAGTCTCCAAATCGAGCAGTACTTC. This gives the protein CSASLQIEQYF.

The rearrangement joins TRBV28 to TRBJ2-2; 7 nucleotides align to TRBD1. J lost 5 bases, V lost 4 bases, and 10 bases had no gene match. In germline, CDR1 is MDHEN, CDR2 SYDVKM. The CDR3 extends over 16 amino acids. The CDR3 loop is CASSSPMIQGTGELFF. The CDR3 DNA sequence: TGTGCCAGCAGTTCGCCCATGATACAGGGGACCGGGGAGCTGTTTTTT.

This clone was counted a single time. The chain recombines TRBV19 with TRBJ2-7, with D perhaps matching TRBD1 or TRBD2 (6 bases each). The CDR3 is made up of 14 amino acids. The germline gives CDR1 LNHDA, CDR2 SQIVND (reference sequence). Trimming pared 1 base from V and 6 bases from J, leaving 13 bases between. Here the CDR3 DNA reads TGTGCCAGTAGTATAGGGCCGGGGGCCGGCGAGCAGTACTTC. It specifies CASSIGPGAGEQYF.

This chain joins TRBV28 and TRBJ2-1; D not resolved. Germline-derived CDR1 and CDR2 are MDHEN and SYDVKM. The CDR3 length is 11 residues. V was trimmed by 6 bases and J by 4 bases, leaving 4 bases between them. CDR3 sequence (DNA): TGTGCCAGCAGCAGTTACAATGAGCAGTTCTTC. Its protein is CASSSYNEQFF.

The rearrangement uses TRBV5-3 and TRBJ2-2; 10 bases line up with TRBD2. TRBV5-3 is an open reading frame whose function is uncertain. With V trimmed by 6 bases and J by 6 bases, 11 bases remained unmatched. The CDR3 is 16 amino acids. CDR3: CARNFASGRVAGELFF. The DNA for the CDR3 is TGTGCCAGAAACTTCGCCAGCGGGAGGGTAGCCGGGGAGCTGTTTTTT.

The chain carries TRBV9 and TRBJ2-5; D unclear. With 3 bases removed from V and 2 bases from J, the gap between germline ends came to 14 bases. The germline CDR1 and CDR2 sequences are SGDLS and YYNGEE. The CDR3 has 15 amino acids. Written as DNA, the CDR3 is TGTGCCAGCAGCGCTAGAAGCATTGGTCAAGAGACCCAGTACTTC. This sequence encodes CASSARSIGQETQYF.

This chain joins TRBV5-5 and TRBJ1-5, with D tentatively TRBD1 (6 bases). The CDR3 extends over 19 amino acids. The V gene lost 5 bases and the J gene lost 0 bases, with 24 bases spanning the gap. Germline CDR1 and CDR2: SGHKS and YYEKEE (reference sequence). Here the CDR3 reads CASRPSFLQGTYSNQPQHF. CDR3 DNA: TGTGCCAGCAGACCTTCTTTCCTACAGGGAACCTATAGCAATCAGCCCCAGCATTTT.